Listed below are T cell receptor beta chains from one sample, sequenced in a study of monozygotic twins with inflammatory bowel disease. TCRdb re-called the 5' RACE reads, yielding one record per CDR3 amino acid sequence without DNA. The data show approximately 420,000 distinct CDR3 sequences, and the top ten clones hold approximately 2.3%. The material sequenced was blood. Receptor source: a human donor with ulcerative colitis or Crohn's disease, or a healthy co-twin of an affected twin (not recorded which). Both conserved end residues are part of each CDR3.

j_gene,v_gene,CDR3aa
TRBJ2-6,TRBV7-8,CASSQPRAGDFSGANVLTF
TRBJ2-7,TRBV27,CASSFQTGGYEQYF
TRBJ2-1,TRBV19,CASSIRTGGPNEQFF
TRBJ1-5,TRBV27,CASGRDQPQHF
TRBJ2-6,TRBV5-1,CASSSGALLTGGSGANVLTF
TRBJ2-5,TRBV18,CASSPPRGRTMEIQYF
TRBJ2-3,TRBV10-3,CASRGGGLASTDTQYF
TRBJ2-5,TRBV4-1,CASSQEAGGSLPQETQYF
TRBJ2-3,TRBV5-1,CASSLAMGIAYTDTQYF
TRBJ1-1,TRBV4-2,CASSQGSISFNTEAFF
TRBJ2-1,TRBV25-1,CASSGSPGTSPNNEQFF